Listed here are 23 T cell receptor beta chains from one sample, sequenced in a study. TRBV12-4/TRBJ1-2 clonotypes were amplified with adaptor-ligated barcode primers. Using its own MiXCR run on the multiplex PCR reads, TCRdb lists one record per CDR3 protein. The data hold about 310 distinct CDR3 sequences, with approximately 20% observed a single time. Tregs were sorted as CD4+CD25+CD127-/low cells. The sample taken for sequencing was Tregs sorted from blood. All receptors come from a female donor with breast cancer.

This clonotype has ten or more counts. The chain has TRBV12-3 or TRBV12-4 and TRBJ1-2; 8 bases are shared with TRBD1. Unmatched junction bases numbered 4, after V lost 4 bases and J lost 6 bases. This CDR3 comprises 13 residues. CDR3 DNA sequence: TGTGCCAGCAGTTCGACAGGGGCACATGGCTACACCTTC. Translated, it gives CASSSTGAHGYTF.

The rearrangement uses TRBV12-3 or TRBV12-4 and TRBJ1-2; the D gene is possibly TRBD1 (5 bases). The CDR3 contains 10 residues. V shed 11 bases and J shed 9 bases, with 13 bases lying between them. Written as DNA, the CDR3 is TGTGCCGTGTTGGGACTGTGCTACACCTTC. It yields the protein CAVLGLCYTF.

In this sample, this clonotype turned up a few times. This sequence joins TRBV12-3 or TRBV12-4 and TRBJ1-2, with 7 nucleotides matching TRBD1. The trim removed 4 bases at V and 8 bases at J, leaving 7 bases unmatched. The CDR3 spans 13 residues. The DNA of the CDR3 is TGTGCCAGCAGTTCCACAGGGGAATGGGGCTACACCTTC. Encoded protein: CASSSTGEWGYTF.

By frequency in the sample, this clonotype is hyperexpanded. This sequence joins TRBV12-3 or TRBV12-4 and TRBJ1-2; 9 bases match TRBD1. V lost 7 bases, J lost 5 bases, and 8 bases stayed unmatched. This CDR3 region has 14 residues. CDR3 nucleotides: TGTGCCAGCATCCAGGGACAGGGAATTTATGGCTACACCTTC. Translated: CASIQGQGIYGYTF.

This clonotype was counted a few times. The chain uses TRBV12-3 or TRBV12-4 and TRBJ1-2; 9 nucleotides match TRBD1. The CDR3 spans 16 residues. V trimming: 6 bases; J trimming: 0 bases; junction bases outside the gene matches: 8. CDR3 in DNA: TGTGCCAGCAGCCGGACAGGGGAAACTACTAACTATGGCTACACCTTC. As protein: CASSRTGETTNYGYTF.

By sample fraction, this clonotype is large (0.1 to 1%). A much larger clone sits a single nucleotide away, making a read error possible. The rearrangement links TRBV12-3 or TRBV12-4 to TRBJ1-2; TRBD1 matches at 9 bases. Trimming took 7 bases from V and 4 from J; bases not matched to a gene: 10. The CDR3 spans 15 residues. This chain's CDR3 is CASNLGTGPGYGYTF. DNA of the CDR3: TGTGCCAGCAATCTCGGGACAGGGCCGGGCTATGGCTACACCTTC.

This clonotype is large within its sample. The chain uses TRBV12-3 or TRBV12-4 and TRBJ1-2; D uncertain. V lost 7 bases, J lost 8 bases, and 17 bases lay in between. This CDR3 region has 13 residues. CDR3 sequence: CASKEEREGGYTF. CDR3 nucleotides: TGTGCCAGCAAAGAGGAAAGAGAGGGAGGCTACACCTTC.

This clonotype occurred a few times. V is TRBV12-3 or TRBV12-4 and J is TRBJ1-2; perhaps TRBD1 as D (6 bases). CDR3 size: 14 residues. Trimming removed 2 bases at V and 3 bases at J, with 10 bases between. The CDR3 region has the DNA TGTGCCAGCAGTTTATCAGGGGTTGACTATGGCTACACCTTC. Protein sequence: CASSLSGVDYGYTF.

This clonotype is medium-sized (0.01 to 0.1%) in the sample. V is TRBV12-3 or TRBV12-4 and J is TRBJ1-2, with a possible D match to TRBD1 (5 bases). Trimming pared 1 base from V and 4 bases from J, leaving 13 bases between. The CDR3 contains 15 residues. CDR3 amino acids: CASSLGAGTLYGYTF. In DNA form, the CDR3 reads TGTGCCAGCAGTTTAGGGGCAGGGACCCTCTATGGCTACACCTTC.

This chain uses TRBV12-3 or TRBV12-4 with TRBJ1-2; D is ambiguous. The CDR3 spans 11 residues. With 10 bases removed from V and 0 bases from J, the gap between germline ends came to 6 bases. In nucleotides, the CDR3 is TGTGCCATTTTCGCTAACTATGGCTACACCTTC. Translating gives CAIFANYGYTF.

This clonotype was counted a few times. The chain joins TRBV12-3 or TRBV12-4 to TRBJ1-2; D is possibly TRBD1 (5 bases). The CDR3 has 13 amino acids. Trimming stripped 2 bases from V and 2 bases from J, with 6 bases between. This CDR3 reads CASSLSGNYGYTF. For the CDR3, the DNA is TGTGCCAGCAGTTTATCAGGGAACTATGGCTACACCTTC.

This clonotype was observed a few times. The CDR3 spells CASSPRTGANYGYTF. CDR3 bases: TGTGCCAGCAGTCCCCGGACAGGAGCTAACTATGGCTACACCTTC. V gene TRBV12-3 or TRBV12-4 combines with J gene TRBJ1-2; 7 bases agree with TRBD1. CDR3 length: 15 residues. The junction had 6 bases not matched to a gene; V was cut back by 5 bases and J by 0 bases.

The J gene is TRBJ1-2, the V gene TRBV12-3 or TRBV12-4; TRBD1 agrees at 8 bases. J gave up 4 bases and V 8 bases, and 9 bases lay outside the gene matches. The CDR3 contains 14 residues. CDR3 loop: CASAYDRGPYGYTF. The CDR3 nucleotides are TGTGCCAGCGCCTACGACAGGGGCCCCTATGGCTACACCTTC.

This sequence joins TRBV12-3 or TRBV12-4 and TRBJ1-2, with D perhaps TRBD1 (5 bases). This CDR3 spans 14 amino acids. Between the trimmed V and J ends, which lost 5 bases and 7 bases, there was a span of 17 bases. The DNA for the CDR3 is TGTGCCAGCAGTCGGGGACGCTCGTCCGCTGGCTACACCTTC. Translated: CASSRGRSSAGYTF.

CDR3 protein: CASRRDPVDGYTF. The CDR3 region has the DNA TGTGCCAGCAGACGGGACCCAGTGGACGGCTACACCTTC. The chain has TRBV12-3 or TRBV12-4 and TRBJ1-2; D is perhaps TRBD1 (5 bases). CDR3 length: 13 amino acids. V lost 6 bases and J lost 8, with 16 bases in between.

This clonotype qualifies as large. V usage is TRBV12-3 or TRBV12-4 and J usage is TRBJ1-2; D call uncertain. The CDR3 loop spans 14 amino acids. V was trimmed by 3 bases and J by 3 bases, leaving 11 bases between them. The CDR3 region is CASSLRADHYGYTF. In DNA, the CDR3 is TGTGCCAGCAGTTTGAGGGCAGATCACTATGGCTACACCTTC.

This clonotype was seen only a few times. The chain uses TRBV12-3 or TRBV12-4 and TRBJ1-2; 7 bases fit TRBD1. CDR3 length equals 13 residues. V shed 8 bases, J shed 7 bases, and the junction held 10 bases outside the gene matches. CDR3 sequence reads: CASAYDRARGYTF. DNA of the CDR3: TGTGCCAGCGCCTACGACAGGGCTCGTGGCTACACCTTC.

Judged by abundance, this clonotype is large. The chain recombines TRBV12-3 or TRBV12-4 with TRBJ1-2; D is undetermined. Trimming removed 3 bases from V and 3 bases from J, with 8 bases in between. The CDR3 contains 13 residues. CDR3 nucleotide sequence: TGTGCCAGCAGTTTCCTTAGTGACTATGGCTACACCTTC. It encodes CASSFLSDYGYTF.

This clonotype is large (0.1 to 1%) in the sample. The chain is built from TRBV12-3 or TRBV12-4 and TRBJ1-2, with unresolved D. The CDR3 spans 18 residues. With 3 bases removed from V and 4 bases from J, the gap between germline ends came to 24 bases. CDR3 coding DNA: TGTGCCAGCAGTTTTATAGTTTTCGGGCAGGAGGAGAGCTATGGCTACACCTTC. Amino acids: CASSFIVFGQEESYGYTF.

By share of the sample, this clonotype is large. The rearrangement links TRBV12-3 or TRBV12-4 to TRBJ1-2; 8 bases match TRBD1. V shed 4 bases, J shed 7 bases, and the junction held 5 bases outside the gene matches. The CDR3 has 13 amino acids. The CDR3 spells CASSSTGAIGYTF. The CDR3 DNA is TGTGCCAGCAGTTCGACAGGGGCGATTGGCTACACCTTC.

The sample holds a few counts of this clonotype. The V gene is TRBV12-3 or TRBV12-4, the J gene TRBJ1-2, with D possibly matching TRBD1 (6 bases). V was shortened by 6 bases and J by 8 bases, with 13 bases between the two germline ends. The CDR3 sequence is 12 residues long. The chain's CDR3 is CASRTTGSGYTF. CDR3 in DNA: TGTGCCAGCAGGACCACAGGGAGCGGCTACACCTTC.

Judged by abundance, this clonotype is large. The chain joins TRBV12-3 or TRBV12-4 to TRBJ1-2; D is ambiguous. V was trimmed by 2 bases and J by 8 bases, leaving 18 bases between them. The CDR3 runs 15 residues. CDR3 in amino acids: CASSLLLDVLGGYTF. The CDR3 DNA reads as TGTGCCAGCAGTTTATTGCTAGACGTGCTAGGAGGCTACACCTTC.

A few counts support this clonotype. The chain recombines TRBV12-3 or TRBV12-4 with TRBJ1-2; TRBD1 agrees at 7 bases. CDR3 length: 13 amino acids. The V gene end was trimmed by 4 bases and the J gene end by 2 bases; junction bases not matched to a gene: 1. CDR3 loop: CASSSTGNYGYTF. The CDR3 DNA follows: TGTGCCAGCAGTTCGACAGGGAACTATGGCTACACCTTC.